The entry below gives a single T cell receptor (beta chain) sequence along with its context. The target antigen is unknown. The CDR3 length is 14 residues. Per the germline V gene, CDR1 is SQVTM and CDR2 is ANQGSEA. V lost 4 bases, J lost 1 base, and 13 bases lay in between. This record belongs to a study of beta chain features in type 1 diabetes. cDNA synthesis used the whole RNA isolate, giving expressed TCRB sequences. Produced via immunoSEQ multiplex PCR; TCRdb's table is partial and in-frame only. Among about 240,000 clones listed, 11% to 15% were seen once. Study outcomes and limitations: Here, the possible influence of HLA type (on TCRB rearrangement) remained unresolved. Patients and controls would share equally any PCR tilt toward shorter templates. TCRB CDR3s were moderately but significantly shorter in Type 1 diabetes patients in all four CD4+ subsets.

The sequenced sample was naive CD4+ T cells from blood. The clonotype was recovered from a man aged 25 to 45 with type 1 diabetes. This rearrangement joins TRBV29-1 to TRBJ2-5, with D unresolved. CDR3 sequence reads: CSVVRQVAQETQYF. The CDR3 bases are TGCAGCGTTGTACGGCAGGTCGCCCAAGAGACCCAGTACTTC. Filled out from reference TRBV29-1 and TRBJ2-5, the complete variable domain reads SAVISQKPSRDICQRGTSLTIQCQVDSQVTMMFWYRQQPGQSLTLIATANQGSEATYESGFVIDKFPISRPNLTFSTLTVSNMSPEDSSIYLCSVVRQVAQETQYFGPGTRLLVL.